The source of this TCR beta chain is a study of T cell repertoires in cytomegalovirus infection. Turning to the study itself: Public TCR beta signatures indicated both CMV infection and matching HLA type.

Whole-study findings and limits: Cumulative public TCR beta family frequency identified CMV carriers with the relevant HLA.

V lost 5 bases and J 0 bases, leaving 10 bases between the germline ends. The CDR3 has 14 residues. Germline loops: CDR1 SGHTA, CDR2 FQGNSA. MiXCR, applied by TCRdb to the reads, yields one record per CDR3 protein. There are more than 150,000 distinct CDR3 sequences in the sample; approximately 19% occur only once, and around 3.1% lies in the top ten. In this sample, this clonotype turned up many times. Its cognate antigen is unknown. This chain links TRBV7-2 with TRBJ1-1; no reliable D call. Specimen: PBMCs. The clonotype comes from a human donor in good health (CMV status not recorded). Some clones in this sample may be carry-over from other donors' samples. This chain's CDR3 is CASSPAFMNTEAFF. The CDR3 DNA is TGTGCCAGCAGCCCGGCCTTCATGAACACTGAAGCTTTCTTT. Full variable domain (missing parts from reference TRBV7-2 and TRBJ1-1): GAGVSQSPSNKVTEKGKDVELRCDPISGHTALYWYRQSLGQGLEFLIYFQGNSAPDKSGLPSDRFSAERTGGSVSTLTIQRTQQEDSAVYLCASSPAFMNTEAFFGQGTRLTVV.